This is a list of T cell receptor beta chains from one sample in a study of Graves' ophthalmopathy and Graves' hyperthyroidism. Each CDR3 protein gets one entry after TCRdb re-called the multiplex PCR reads with MiXCR. Of 200,000 to 250,000 distinct CDR3 sequences listed, 40% to 50% are singletons. Source material: peripheral blood. All receptors derive from an adult man with Graves' ophthalmopathy. Each CDR3 is given with its conserved first and last residue. Each record gives: CDR3 protein, V gene, J gene.

CASRLGLGSDRGRNGYTF,TRBV7-9,TRBJ1-2
CATSGRQTANYGYTF,TRBV24-1,TRBJ1-2
CASSPGGDILRGYTF,TRBV13,TRBJ1-2
CAISDQMKGHGGYTF,TRBV10-3,TRBJ1-2
CASNLPGENTEAFF,TRBV19,TRBJ1-1
CASSSQGIGNTGELFF,TRBV7-9,TRBJ2-2
CASRTGTENTGEPFF,TRBV25-1,TRBJ2-2
CSAGPTGSSGEIHGYTF,TRBV20-1,TRBJ1-2
CASGRITGGADTQYF,TRBV7-2,TRBJ2-3
CSVELASSYEQYF,TRBV29-1,TRBJ2-7
CASSDGAEAFF,TRBV6-5,TRBJ1-1
CASSLFRGWESPLHF,TRBV5-6,TRBJ1-6
CASSQAETGDHEKLFF,TRBV14,TRBJ1-4
CASSLGDSTPRDTIYF,TRBV11-3,TRBJ1-3
CASSELYNEQFF,TRBV10-2,TRBJ2-1
CSVQDTGELFF,TRBV29-1,TRBJ2-2
CASSLSGTASYEQYF,TRBV27,TRBJ2-7
CASSSSGETQYF,TRBV12-3/TRBV12-4,TRBJ2-5
CASSPAAGGTEAFF,TRBV10-3,TRBJ1-1
CASSLGAAGTEAFF,TRBV7-8,TRBJ1-1
CSARDGYRGELFF,TRBV20-1,TRBJ2-2
CASSEQQDTQYF,TRBV10-1,TRBJ2-3
CASRTGVDYGYTF,TRBV28,TRBJ1-2
CASSRRTGAGYEQYF,TRBV19,TRBJ2-7
CASSLNREWGSQYF,TRBV28,TRBJ2-5
CASSGGQGAVDEQYF,TRBV10-3,TRBJ2-7
CASSGGGGGETQYF,TRBV12-3/TRBV12-4,TRBJ2-5
CATGQGAGEQYF,TRBV15,TRBJ2-7
CSASLASGVYNEQYF,TRBV20-1,TRBJ2-7
CASSVGTGEGGELFF,TRBV9,TRBJ2-2
CASSPTGSEKLFF,TRBV19,TRBJ1-4